This T cell receptor (beta chain) was identified during a study of cytomegalovirus exposure and HLA in healthy donors. The V end lost 3 bases, the J end lost 1 base, and 18 bases lay between the germline ends. The CDR3 loop spans 17 amino acids. Germline V gene sequence: CDR1 SNHLY, CDR2 FYNNEI. Concerning this clone: Its antigen is not identified.

It was with 60 Vbeta and 13 Jbeta primers that the PCR ran. Here immunoSEQ multiplex PCR was the method, and the copy in TCRdb shows in-frame clones only, minus some. The sample consists of about 140,000 clones, over 65% of them appearing once. Overall study results and limits: As a later analysis showed, a missense DCLRE1C variant was linked to trimming of TCR beta V- and J-genes.

The sequenced sample was PBMCs. The chain employs TRBV2 and TRBJ1-2; weak D call: TRBD1 (5 bases). The receptor's source is a woman between 25 and 40 years old in good health and CMV-seronegative. The CDR3 DNA reads as TGTGCCAGCAGTGAGTTTATAGAGACAGTACTTAACTATGGCTACACCTTC. Its protein product is CASSEFIETVLNYGYTF. The entire variable domain, with the rest obtained from reference TRBV2 and TRBJ1-2, is as follows: EPEVTQTPSHQVTQMGQEVILRCVPISNHLYFYWYRQILGQKVEFLVSFYNNEISEKSEIFDDQFSVERPDGSNFTLKIRSTKLEDSAMYFCASSEFIETVLNYGYTFGSGTRLTVV.